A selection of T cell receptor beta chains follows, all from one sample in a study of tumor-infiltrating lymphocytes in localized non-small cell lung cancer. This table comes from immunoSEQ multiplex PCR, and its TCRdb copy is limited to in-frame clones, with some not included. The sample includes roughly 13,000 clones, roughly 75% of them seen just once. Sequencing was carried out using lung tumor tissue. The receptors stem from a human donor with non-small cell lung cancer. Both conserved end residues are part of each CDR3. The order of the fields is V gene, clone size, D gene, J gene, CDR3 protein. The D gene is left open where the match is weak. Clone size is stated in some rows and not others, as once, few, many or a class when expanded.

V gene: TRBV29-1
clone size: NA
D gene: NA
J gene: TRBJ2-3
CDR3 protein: CSVELGARWRDTQYF

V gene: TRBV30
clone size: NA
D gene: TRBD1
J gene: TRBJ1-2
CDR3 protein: CAWTRTGPSYGYTF

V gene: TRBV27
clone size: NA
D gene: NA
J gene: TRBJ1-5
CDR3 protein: CASSLTRNSNQPQHF

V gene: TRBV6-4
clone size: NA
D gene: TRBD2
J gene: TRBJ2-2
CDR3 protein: CASSGTSGSTGELFF

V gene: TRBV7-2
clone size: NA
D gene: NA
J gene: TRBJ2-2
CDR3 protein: CASSLLLAETGELFF

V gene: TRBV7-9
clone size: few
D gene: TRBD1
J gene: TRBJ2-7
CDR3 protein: CASSLGDRAVYF

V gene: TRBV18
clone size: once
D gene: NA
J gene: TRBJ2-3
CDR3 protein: CASSPRGQGGTDTQYF

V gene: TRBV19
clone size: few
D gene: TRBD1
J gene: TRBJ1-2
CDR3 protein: CASSNTGGAYGYTF

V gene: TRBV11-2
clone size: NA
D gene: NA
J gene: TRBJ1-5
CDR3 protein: CASSSQGGGQPQHF

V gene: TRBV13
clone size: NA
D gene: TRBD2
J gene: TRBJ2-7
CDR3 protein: CASSPRTSGRDHEQYF

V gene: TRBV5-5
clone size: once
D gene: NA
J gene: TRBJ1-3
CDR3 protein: CASSPAGPGNTIYF

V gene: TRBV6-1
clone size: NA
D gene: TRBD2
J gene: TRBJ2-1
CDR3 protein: CAASGLAGDNEQFF

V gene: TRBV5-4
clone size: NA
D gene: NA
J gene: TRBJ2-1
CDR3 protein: CASSLEDRYNEQFF

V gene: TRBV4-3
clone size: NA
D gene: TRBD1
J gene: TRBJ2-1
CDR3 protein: CASSQMTGAGEQFF

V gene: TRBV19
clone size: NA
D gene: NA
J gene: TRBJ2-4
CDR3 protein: CASSIASSFNIQYF

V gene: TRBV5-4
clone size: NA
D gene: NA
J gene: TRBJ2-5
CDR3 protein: CASSVLLGRETQYF

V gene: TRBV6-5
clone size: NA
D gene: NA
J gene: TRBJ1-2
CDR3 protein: CASSYGAGGGYGYTF

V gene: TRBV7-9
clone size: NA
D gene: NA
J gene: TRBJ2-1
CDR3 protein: CASSLAGVYNEQFF

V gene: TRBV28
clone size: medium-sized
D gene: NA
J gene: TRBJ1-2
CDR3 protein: CASRVPGVYGYTF

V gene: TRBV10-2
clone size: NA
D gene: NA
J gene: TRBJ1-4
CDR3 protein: CASRDTLGEKLFF

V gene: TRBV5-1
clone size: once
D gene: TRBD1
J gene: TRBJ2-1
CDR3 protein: CASSPEGQGAYEQFF

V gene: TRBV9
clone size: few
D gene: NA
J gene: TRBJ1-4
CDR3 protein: CASSRGQTNEKLFF

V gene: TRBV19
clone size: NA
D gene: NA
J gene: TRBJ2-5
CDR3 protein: CASTPTRQAQETQYF

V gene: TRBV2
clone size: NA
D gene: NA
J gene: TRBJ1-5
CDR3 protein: CASSEGRVLGNQPQHF

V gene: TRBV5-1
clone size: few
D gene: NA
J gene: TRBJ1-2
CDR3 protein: CASSLEGANYGYTF

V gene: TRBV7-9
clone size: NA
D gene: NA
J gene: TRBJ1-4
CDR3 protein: CASSLGGAAHEKLFF

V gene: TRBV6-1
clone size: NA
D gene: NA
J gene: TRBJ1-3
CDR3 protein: CASIAWAGNTIYF

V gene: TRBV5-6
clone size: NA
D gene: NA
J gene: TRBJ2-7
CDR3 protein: CASSLEEGAGYEQYF

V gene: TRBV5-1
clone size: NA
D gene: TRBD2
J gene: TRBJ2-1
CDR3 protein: CASSSGTSKGLNEQFF

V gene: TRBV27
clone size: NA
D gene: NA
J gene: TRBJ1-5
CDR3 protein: CASSLYGSNQPQHF

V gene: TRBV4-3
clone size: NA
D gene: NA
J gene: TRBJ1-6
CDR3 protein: CASSQEEGMGNSPLHF

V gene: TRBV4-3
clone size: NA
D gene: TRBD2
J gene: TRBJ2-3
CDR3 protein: CASSRRLAGEEDTQYF

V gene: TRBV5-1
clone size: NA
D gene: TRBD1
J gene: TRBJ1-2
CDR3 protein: CASSLGQGRDYGYTF

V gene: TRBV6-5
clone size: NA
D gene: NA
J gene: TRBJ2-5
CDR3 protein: CASSYSRGPETQYF

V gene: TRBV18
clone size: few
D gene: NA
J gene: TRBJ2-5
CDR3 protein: CASSPLREETQYF

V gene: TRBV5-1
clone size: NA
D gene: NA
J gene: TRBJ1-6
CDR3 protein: CASSLEGGGSPLHF

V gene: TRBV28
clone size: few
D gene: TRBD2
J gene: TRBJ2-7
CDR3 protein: CASSSAGPQRGFSYEQYF

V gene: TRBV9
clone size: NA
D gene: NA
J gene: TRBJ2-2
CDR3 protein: CASSVGSSNTGELFF

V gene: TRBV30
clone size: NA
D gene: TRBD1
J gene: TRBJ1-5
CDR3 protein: CAWSRQGYSNQPQHF

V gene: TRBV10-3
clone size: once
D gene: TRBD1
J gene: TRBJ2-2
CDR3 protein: CAISESGTATGELFF

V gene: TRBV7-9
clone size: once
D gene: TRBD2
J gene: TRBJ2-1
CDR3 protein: CASSLKGGSSYNEQFF

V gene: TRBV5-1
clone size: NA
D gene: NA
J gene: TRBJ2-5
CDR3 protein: CASSLGSRTRETQYF

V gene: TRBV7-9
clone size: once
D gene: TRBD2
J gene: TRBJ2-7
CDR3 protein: CASSLEGGGGHEQYF

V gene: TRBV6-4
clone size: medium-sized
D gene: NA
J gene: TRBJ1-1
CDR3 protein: CASSERMNTEAFF

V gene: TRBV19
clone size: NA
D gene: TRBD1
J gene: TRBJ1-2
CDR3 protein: CASSMGQGAGYGYTF

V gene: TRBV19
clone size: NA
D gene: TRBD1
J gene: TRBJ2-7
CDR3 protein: CASSLDRGHEQYF

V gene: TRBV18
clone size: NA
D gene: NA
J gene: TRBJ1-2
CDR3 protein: CASSPREGIVYTF

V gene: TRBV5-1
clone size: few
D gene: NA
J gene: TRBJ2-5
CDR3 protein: CASSSGRTQETQYF

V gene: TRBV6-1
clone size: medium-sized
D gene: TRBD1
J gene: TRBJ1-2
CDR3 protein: CASREGQNYGYTF

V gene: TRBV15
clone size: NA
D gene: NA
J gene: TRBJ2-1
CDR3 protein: CATSSQGLGDNEQFF

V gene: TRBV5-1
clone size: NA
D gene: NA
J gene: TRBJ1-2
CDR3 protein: CASSLVGGDYGYTF

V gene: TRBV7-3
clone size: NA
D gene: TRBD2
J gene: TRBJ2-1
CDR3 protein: CASRAPGGNEQFF

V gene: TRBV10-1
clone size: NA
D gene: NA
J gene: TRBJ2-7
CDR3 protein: CASSESGHSTYEQYF